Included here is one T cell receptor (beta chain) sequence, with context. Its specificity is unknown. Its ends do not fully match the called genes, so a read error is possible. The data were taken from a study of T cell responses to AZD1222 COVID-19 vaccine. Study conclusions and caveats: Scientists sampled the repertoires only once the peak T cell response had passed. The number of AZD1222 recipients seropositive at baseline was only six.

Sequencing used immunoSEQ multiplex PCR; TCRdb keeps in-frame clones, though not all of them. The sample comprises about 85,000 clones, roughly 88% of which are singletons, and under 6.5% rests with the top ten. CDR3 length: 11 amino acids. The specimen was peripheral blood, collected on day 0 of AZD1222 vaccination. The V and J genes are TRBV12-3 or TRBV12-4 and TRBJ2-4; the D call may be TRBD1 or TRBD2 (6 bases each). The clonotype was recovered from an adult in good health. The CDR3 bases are TGTGCCAGCAGCTCGGGGGCCGACCGGGACTTC. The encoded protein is CASSSGADRDF.